One sample yielded the 8 T cell receptor beta chains listed below, sequenced in a study of shared clonotypes between healthy human individuals. The method was immunoSEQ multiplex PCR; TCRdb's version includes in-frame clones alone and lacks a portion of them. The table includes 500,000 to 700,000 clones, 85% to 95% detected once. Cells designated naive CD8 were CD45RO-negative and were positively selected for CCR7, with terminally differentiated effector memory CD45RA+ cells excluded. The sequencing input was naive CD8+ T cells sorted from blood. The receptors originated from a woman in her 30s in good health.

CDR3 amino acids: CASSPLWTYNLYNEQFF. Here the CDR3 DNA reads TGTGCCAGCAGTCCCCTATGGACCTACAATTTATACAATGAGCAGTTCTTC. The rearrangement links TRBV28 to TRBJ2-1, with D unresolved. Trimming stripped 5 bases from V and 4 bases from J, with 21 bases between. The germline gives CDR1 MDHEN, CDR2 SYDVKM. The CDR3 is 17 residues long.

The J gene is TRBJ2-2, the V gene TRBV6-5, with D uncertain. V was cut by 2 bases and J by 8 bases, with 9 bases left in between. The germline CDR1 and CDR2 sequences are MNHEY and SVGAGI. The CDR3 length is 13 residues. CDR3 loop: CASSYELGGELFF. The CDR3 bases are TGTGCCAGCAGTTACGAACTGGGAGGGGAGCTGTTTTTT.

This clone was found once. This chain joins TRBV5-4 and TRBJ2-7, with D hard to call. Deletions cut 0 bases from V and 0 bases from J, with 10 bases between. The germline V gene encodes CDR1 SGHNT and CDR2 YYREEE (reference sequence). The CDR3 totals 15 residues. This CDR3 is CASSLETGRSYEQYF. The CDR3, as DNA: TGTGCCAGCAGCTTGGAAACGGGCCGCTCCTACGAGCAGTACTTC.

The rearrangement joins TRBV5-4 to TRBJ2-6; D is ambiguous. This CDR3 has 16 amino acids. Germline CDR1 SGHNT, CDR2 YYREEE (reference sequence). Trimming took off 0 bases at V and 0 bases at J, with 7 bases between the two ends. The DNA for the CDR3 is TGTGCCAGCAGCTTGGGTTTTGTCTCTGGGGCCAACGTCCTGACTTTC. This gives the protein CASSLGFVSGANVLTF.

This chain joins TRBV9 and TRBJ1-5; D possibly corresponds to TRBD1 (5 bases). Trimming stripped 0 bases from V and 11 bases from J, with 15 bases between. The CDR3 extends over 14 amino acids. Germline CDR1 SGDLS, CDR2 YYNGEE. This chain's CDR3 is CASSVDRERGAQHF. The CDR3 nucleotides read TGTGCCAGCAGCGTAGATCGCGAAAGGGGTGCCCAGCATTTT.

This chain joins TRBV28 and TRBJ1-2; D gene unclear. The CDR3 totals 13 residues. Germline V gene sequence: CDR1 MDHEN, CDR2 SYDVKM. V was cut by 4 bases and J by 8 bases, with 14 bases left in between. CDR3 coding DNA: TGTGCCAGCAGTTCCGCAGGTGTTGTCGGCTACACCTTC. Its translation is CASSSAGVVGYTF.

The chain carries TRBV9 and TRBJ2-7; 9 bases are a match to TRBD2. The junction had 5 bases not matched to a gene; V was cut back by 3 bases and J by 4 bases. CDR3 length equals 14 residues. The germline V gene has CDR1 SGDLS and CDR2 YYNGEE. The CDR3 coding sequence is TGTGCCAGCAGCGCTAGCGGGAAGTTTTACGAGCAGTACTTC. Residues: CASSASGKFYEQYF.

V usage is TRBV5-4 and J usage is TRBJ2-5; tentative D call: TRBD2 (6 bases). The V end was cut by 6 bases, the J end by 5 bases, with 17 bases between. Germline lookup yields CDR1 SGHNT and CDR2 YYREEE (reference sequence). This CDR3 is built from 14 residues. CDR3 coding DNA: TGTGCCAGCACCGGGGACTCAACACGGGAGACCCAGTACTTC. Translated, it gives CASTGDSTRETQYF.